These T cell receptor beta chains were read from a single sample in a study of shared clonotypes between healthy human individuals. Data came from immunoSEQ multiplex PCR; TCRdb stores just in-frame clones and leaves some out. The sample lists almost 700,000 clones, 92% occurring once. Sequencing was performed on naive CD8+ T cells sorted from blood. These receptors were collected from a man in his thirties or forties in good health. Both conserved end residues are part of each CDR3. The D gene is left open where the match is weak. Part of the rows lack a size; the others show once, few, many or a class for expanded clones.

d_call | cdr3_length | j_call | v_call | clone_size | cdr3_nt | cdr3_aa
. | 18 | TRBJ2-1 | TRBV6-4 | . | TGTGCCAGCAGTGACTCATCATCGAACACGAGGGAACTCCATGAGCAGTTCTTC | CASSDSSSNTRELHEQFF
. | 13 | TRBJ1-3 | TRBV2 | . | TGTGCCAGCAGTGACAGCGCTGGAAACACCATATATTTT | CASSDSAGNTIYF
. | 13 | TRBJ2-7 | TRBV29-1 | . | TGCAGCATCTCGACTAGTAAGGCCTACGAGCAGTACTTC | CSISTSKAYEQYF
TRBD2 | 17 | TRBJ2-1 | TRBV10-3 | . | TGTGCCATCAGTGAGTCTTTAGGGACTAGCTACTACAATGAGCAGTTCTTC | CAISESLGTSYYNEQFF
TRBD2 | 16 | TRBJ2-1 | TRBV9 | . | TGTGCCAGCAGCACAGGACTAGTTGAGGGCTACAATGAGCAGTTCTTC | CASSTGLVEGYNEQFF
. | 13 | TRBJ2-7 | TRBV29-1 | . | TGCAGCGTTGAGCGGCAGGGGTCCTACGAGCAGTACTTC | CSVERQGSYEQYF
TRBD1 | 15 | TRBJ2-2 | TRBV7-9 | . | TGTGCCAGCAGCTTAGCGGACAGGGACACCGGGGAGCTGTTTTTT | CASSLADRDTGELFF
TRBD2 | 15 | TRBJ2-1 | TRBV19 | . | TGTGCCAGTAGTATCACTAGCGGAAATTACAATGAGCAGTTCTTC | CASSITSGNYNEQFF
TRBD1 | 15 | TRBJ2-2 | TRBV5-4 | . | TGTGCCAGCAGCTTACAGGGGGGGAACACCGGGGAGCTGTTTTTT | CASSLQGGNTGELFF
. | 15 | TRBJ2-5 | TRBV9 | . | TGTGCCAGCAGCGTGGGGGGAGTAGTTGGAGAGACCCAGTACTTC | CASSVGGVVGETQYF
. | 14 | TRBJ1-2 | TRBV29-1 | few | TGCAGCGTTGAAGAGGACGGCCTCTGGTGGGGCTACACCTTC | CSVEEDGLWWGYTF
TRBD1 | 18 | TRBJ2-7 | TRBV29-1 | once | TGCAGCGTTGATAATTTTGGCCGGACAGGAGATCTTCCCTACGAGCAGTACTTC | CSVDNFGRTGDLPYEQYF
TRBD1 | 17 | TRBJ1-2 | TRBV4-1 | . | TGCGCCAGCAGCCCCCCGTGGGGACAGCTAGATAACTATGGCTACACCTTC | CASSPPWGQLDNYGYTF
TRBD2 | 16 | TRBJ2-1 | TRBV5-4 | . | TGTGCCAGCAGCTTGTCAGTAGCGGGAGGGCTTATTGGTCTGTTCTTC | CASSLSVAGGLIGLFF
TRBD2 | 18 | TRBJ2-5 | TRBV2 | . | TGTGCCAGCAGCGAGTCAGGTGGACTAGCGGGAGTCCAAGAGACCCAGTACTTC | CASSESGGLAGVQETQYF
. | 13 | TRBJ2-7 | TRBV9 | . | TGTGCCAGCAGCGTATACGGGGGCTACGAGCAGTACTTC | CASSVYGGYEQYF
TRBD1 | 13 | TRBJ2-7 | TRBV27 | . | TGTGCCAGCAGGCCGGGACAGGGGTACGAGCAGTACTTC | CASRPGQGYEQYF
. | 17 | TRBJ2-7 | TRBV28 | . | TGTGCCAGCAGTTCTCAATTAGCGGACCGACGCTCCTACGAGCAGTACTTC | CASSSQLADRRSYEQYF
TRBD1 | 16 | TRBJ1-1 | TRBV27 | . | TGTGCCAGCAGTCCATCGACAGGGAACGCGAACACTGAAGCTTTCTTT | CASSPSTGNANTEAFF
TRBD2 | 15 | TRBJ2-1 | TRBV28 | . | TGTGCCAGCAGAGGACTAGCGGGAGGGCGCAATGAGCAGTTCTTC | CASRGLAGGRNEQFF
TRBD2 | 19 | TRBJ2-5 | TRBV19 | . | TGTGCCAGTAGTATAGGATCGGGACTAGCGGGAGATGACCAAGAGACCCAGTACTTC | CASSIGSGLAGDDQETQYF
. | 14 | TRBJ2-7 | TRBV6-4 | . | TGTGCCAGCAGTGACTTGCCGGGCTCCTACGAGCAGTACTTC | CASSDLPGSYEQYF
TRBD2 | 16 | TRBJ2-1 | TRBV7-9 | . | TGTGCCAGCAGCCCTAGGGAGGGAGGGCCCGAATCGCCTCAGTTCTTC | CASSPREGGPESPQFF
TRBD2 | 13 | TRBJ2-7 | TRBV7-6 | once | TGTGCCAGCAGCCCCCCGGGGGGTTACGAGCAGTACTTC | CASSPPGGYEQYF
. | 16 | TRBJ2-7 | TRBV11-3 | . | TGTGCCAGCAGCTTTTGGCCCGACACTAATACCTACGAGCAGTACTTC | CASSFWPDTNTYEQYF
. | 15 | TRBJ1-1 | TRBV13 | . | TGTGCCAGCAGCTTAGAGGGGACCATGAACACTGAAGCTTTCTTT | CASSLEGTMNTEAFF
. | 13 | TRBJ2-7 | TRBV28 | . | TGTGCCAGCAGTTGGACAGTCGACGGAACTAGCACCTTC | CASSWTVDGTSTF
TRBD2 | 18 | TRBJ2-5 | TRBV7-9 | . | TGTGCCAGCAGCTTAATTCTAGCGGGAGAGCCCGGAAGAGAGACCCAGTACTTC | CASSLILAGEPGRETQYF
. | 13 | TRBJ1-1 | TRBV4-2 | few | TGTGCCAGCAGCCCTCCCTGGACAGCGGAAGCTTTCTTT | CASSPPWTAEAFF
. | 11 | TRBJ2-7 | TRBV6-5 | once | TGTGCCAGCGCTAGTCTTTACGAGCAGTACTTC | CASASLYEQYF
TRBD2 | 17 | TRBJ2-2 | TRBV4-1 | . | TGCGCCAGCAGCCAAGATTCAGCGGGAGGGGTAACCGGGGAGCTGTTTTTT | CASSQDSAGGVTGELFF
. | 15 | TRBJ2-1 | TRBV4-3 | once | TGCGCCAGCAGCCAAGCTAGAAGCTCCTACAATGAGCAGTTCTTC | CASSQARSSYNEQFF
. | 11 | TRBJ2-3 | TRBV9 | . | TGTGCCAGCGGCCCACAGGATACGCAGTATTTT | CASGPQDTQYF
. | 16 | TRBJ2-1 | TRBV11-2 | once | TGTGCCAGCAGCTTAGCCCCAGGGAGCTCCTACAATGAGCAGTTCTTC | CASSLAPGSSYNEQFF
. | 13 | TRBJ2-3 | TRBV7-3 | . | TGTGCCAGCAGCTCGATCAGCACAGATACGCAGTATTTT | CASSSISTDTQYF
. | 14 | TRBJ1-1 | TRBV6-4 | few | TGTGCCAGCAGCACCGGACAGAGTTCGACTGAAGCTTTCTTT | CASSTGQSSTEAFF
. | 17 | TRBJ2-1 | TRBV11-2 | . | TGTGCCAGCAGCAATCCGTGGTCGGGGCCCGATAAGGATGAGCAGTTCTTC | CASSNPWSGPDKDEQFF
TRBD1 | 16 | TRBJ2-7 | TRBV6-4 | . | TGTGCCAGCAGTGAATCCCCCGGGACAGTCTCCTACGAGCAGTACTTC | CASSESPGTVSYEQYF
TRBD2 | 14 | TRBJ2-3 | TRBV6-5 | . | TGTGCCACGGGGGCTAGCGGGAGCCCAGATACGCAGTATTTT | CATGASGSPDTQYF
. | 13 | TRBJ2-7 | TRBV27 | . | TGTGCCAGCAGTCTAACTAGGGACTACGAGCAGTACTTC | CASSLTRDYEQYF
. | 13 | TRBJ1-1 | TRBV2 | . | TGTGCCAGCAGTGATGGCGGATACACTGAAGCTTTCTTT | CASSDGGYTEAFF
. | 17 | TRBJ2-1 | TRBV29-1 | . | TGCAGCCCGCGACCCCGGTTGAGATCAAGCTCCTACAATGAGCAGTTCTTC | CSPRPRLRSSSYNEQFF
TRBD2 | 16 | TRBJ2-7 | TRBV7-9 | . | TGTGCCAGCAGCTTAGGACTAGCGGGATTGACCTACGAGCAGTACTTC | CASSLGLAGLTYEQYF
TRBD2 | 18 | TRBJ2-3 | TRBV5-6 | . | TGTGCCAGCAGCTTGGGACTAGCGGGAGGGTCGAGCACAGATACGCAGTATTTT | CASSLGLAGGSSTDTQYF
. | 19 | TRBJ2-5 | TRBV7-9 | once | TGTGCCAGCAGCTTAAGGAAATGGGCTAACGGGAGCAGTGGAGAGACCCAGTACTTC | CASSLRKWANGSSGETQYF
. | 14 | TRBJ2-3 | TRBV10-2 | . | TGCGCCAGCCGCGACTCCGGGGGTACAGATACGCAGTATTTT | CASRDSGGTDTQYF
TRBD2 | 15 | TRBJ2-3 | TRBV11-2 | . | TGTGCCAGCACCTTACTAGCGGGAGTTCCAGATACGCAGTATTTT | CASTLLAGVPDTQYF
. | 16 | TRBJ2-7 | TRBV29-1 | . | TGCAGCGTTGTGGGAGGTGGAAACAAAAAAACCTACGAGCAGTACTTC | CSVVGGGNKKTYEQYF
TRBD1 | 15 | TRBJ2-5 | TRBV5-6 | . | TGTGCCAGCAGCTTGCCCTGGGACAGGCAAGAGACCCAGTACTTC | CASSLPWDRQETQYF
. | 11 | TRBJ2-7 | TRBV20-1 | . | TGCAGTGCTACAGAACTCTACGAGCAGTACTTC | CSATELYEQYF